This T cell receptor (beta chain) was identified during a study of OX40 agonist ivuxolimab in advanced cancers. Study overall: Ivuxolimab is an agonistic anti-OX40 (CD134) antibody, and patients were treated with it. Having had anti-PD-1, anti-PD-L1 or anti-CTLA-4 therapy before was allowed, and around 44% had some.

To note about this clone: Its antigen is unidentified.

Some clones are missing from TCRdb's copy, which holds only in-frame ones; the method was immunoSEQ multiplex PCR. Of 70,000 or so clones detected, more than 85% appear once; the ten largest clones hold 8% to 10%. Study-level findings and limits: In the 0.1 to 3.0 mg/kg range, CD4+ and CD8+ blood T cells had expanded clonally by week 6.

Patients with autoimmune history or systemic immunosuppression were excluded. Germline V gene sequence: CDR1 LNHDA, CDR2 SQIVND (reference sequence). Trimming cost V 7 bases and J 4 bases; bases outside gene matches: 8. The CDR3 length is 15 residues. The sample here was CD4+ or CD8+ T cells sorted from blood, taken in a trial of the OX40 agonist ivuxolimab. The chain links TRBV19 to TRBJ2-7; 12 bases are a match to TRBD1. The receptor was derived from an adult with an advanced solid tumor such as melanoma, head and neck, liver or kidney cancer. CDR3 bases: TGTGCCAGTACCCCCGGGGGACAGGGGGCGTACGAGCAGTACTTC. Protein product: CASTPGGQGAYEQYF.